This T cell receptor (beta chain) was identified in a study of graft-versus-host responses after intestinal transplantation. For the study at large: Recipients got multivisceral, liver-intestinal, or isolated intestinal transplants. Every transplant recipient was induced with anti-thymocyte globulin, then maintained on tacrolimus and steroids for two to four years.

For this clone: Its antigen is not known.

Sequenced by immunoSEQ multiplex PCR; TCRdb stores in-frame clones only, minus some. The sample yields about 15,000 clones, around 67% seen once. Study results and limitations: Elevated graft-versus-host to host-versus-graft clonal ratios in allografts were recorded for patients with graft-donor T cell macrochimerism. Researchers found peak circulating GvH clone levels linked to early post-transplant HvG declines.

CDR1 and CDR2 (germline): LGHNA, YSLEER. This CDR3 region has 16 residues. V lost 0 bases to trimming and J lost 0 bases, with 9 bases between them. Processing was applied to graft tissue in order to liberate intraepithelial and lamina propria lymphocytes. Here the sequenced sample was ileum tissue, taken 650 to 700 days after intestinal transplantation. The TCR was taken from a human patient who received an intestinal transplant, so some T cells may come from the graft donor. V usage is TRBV4-3 and J usage is TRBJ1-3; D unclear. The CDR3 sequence is CASSQDTALSGNTIYF. CDR3 sequence (DNA): TGCGCCAGCAGCCAAGATACAGCCCTCTCTGGAAACACCATATATTTT.